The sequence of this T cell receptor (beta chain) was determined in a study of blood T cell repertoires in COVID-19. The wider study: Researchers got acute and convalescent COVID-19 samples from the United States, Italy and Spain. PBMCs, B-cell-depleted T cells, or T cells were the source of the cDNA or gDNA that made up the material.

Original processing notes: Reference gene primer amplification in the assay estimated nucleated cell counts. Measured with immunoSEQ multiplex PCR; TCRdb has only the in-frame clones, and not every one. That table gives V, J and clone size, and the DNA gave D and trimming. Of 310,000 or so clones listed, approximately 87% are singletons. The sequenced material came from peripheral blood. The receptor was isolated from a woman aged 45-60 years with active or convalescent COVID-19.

The CDR3 region is CASSIRFGSYYGYTF. CDR3 DNA sequence: TGTGCCAGTAGTATAAGATTCGGGTCCTACTATGGCTACACCTTC. V is TRBV19 and J is TRBJ1-2; D gene ambiguous. In germline, CDR1 is LNHDA, CDR2 SQIVND (reference sequence). The CDR3 sequence is 15 residues long. Deletions cut 2 bases from V and 3 bases from J, with 13 bases between. The full variable domain, with the rest looked up from reference TRBV19 and TRBJ1-2, is DGGITQSPKYLFRKEGQNVTLSCEQNLNHDAMYWYRQDPGQGLRLIYYSQIVNDFQKGDIAEGYSVSREKKESFPLTVTSAQKNPTAFYLCASSIRFGSYYGYTFGSGTRLTVV.